This entry features one T cell receptor beta chain sequence. Its specificity is unknown. As for treatment: 10-day PBMC culture with coronavirus spike peptide pools or control peptides (ViraFEST assay). Expansion of antigen-specific T cells with peptide pools by ViraFEST preceded sequencing of TCRs. Sequencing of the DNA from cultured CD4+ T cells was carried out with the Oncomine TCR Beta short-read assay. TCRdb analysed the PCR reads with MiXCR anew, one entry per CDR3 protein. The sample lists roughly 10,000 distinct CDR3 sequences; roughly 60% were seen once. The data were taken from a study of vaccination and CD4 T cells after COVID-19. Turning to the study itself: The cells in question were stimulated using overlapping spike peptides derived from SARS-CoV-2, HCoV-NL63, HCoV-OC43 and HCoV-229E.

The CDR3 length is 14 residues. The V end was cut by 4 bases, the J end by 5 bases, with 14 bases between. Germline CDR1 is ENHRY and CDR2 is SYGVKD. The specimen sequenced was CD4+ T cells from blood, cultured in vitro. The V call is TRBV10-3, the J call TRBJ1-1, with D possibly TRBD1 on 6 matching bases. This TCR was recovered from a human donor who had recovered from COVID-19. The CDR3 DNA sequence: TGTGCCATCAGTGGGACAAGGAGGGGGACTGAAGCTTTCTTT. This gives the protein CAISGTRRGTEAFF.